Here is one T cell receptor (beta chain) with its context. These data belong to a study of blood T cell repertoires in COVID-19. At the level of the study: There were acute and convalescent COVID-19 samples, and they came from the United States, Italy and Spain. PBMCs, B-cell-depleted T cells, or T cells were the source of the cDNA or gDNA that made up the material.

In the source study's methods: Reference gene primer amplification gave nucleated cell count estimates. Profiled with immunoSEQ multiplex PCR; TCRdb holds only in-frame clones, not every one. The V and J calls and clone size were taken over from that table, and D and trimming were inferred from the DNA. The repertoire has some 230,000 clones, 70% to 90% of them found once; the top ten carry roughly 10%. During active infection, Seattle patients enrolled and were then monitored through disease. The sequence was obtained from a woman in her forties or fifties with COVID-19, enrolled during active disease. The sample comprised peripheral blood.

The CDR3 reads CASRARVVEQYV. DNA for the CDR3: TGTGCCAGCAGGGCCAGGGTGGTCGAGCAGTACGTC. The V gene is TRBV21-1, the J gene TRBJ2-7; TRBD1, the table's D call, lacks a check against the DNA. TRBV21-1 is an annotated pseudogene. The CDR3 totals 12 residues.